This paragraph covers one T cell receptor (beta chain) sequence. The data stem from a study of blood T cell repertoires in COVID-19. The CDR3 runs to 14 residues. From germline, CDR1 is GTSNPN and CDR2 SVGIG (reference sequence). Trimming at V came to 3 bases and at J to 3 bases, leaving 5 bases not matched to a gene. How the authors handled the data: Amplified reference gene primers provided the basis for estimating nucleated cell counts. Here immunoSEQ multiplex PCR was the method, and the copy in TCRdb shows in-frame clones only, minus some. That table is the source of V, J and clone size, and D and trimming were worked out from the DNA. This sample has hundreds of thousands of clones; about nine tenths occur once, and the top ten carry 11%.

Sequences were obtained from peripheral blood. This clonotype originated in a young woman with COVID-19, enrolled during active disease. The gene calls are TRBV30 and TRBJ1-2, with TRBD1 matching 9 bases. The CDR3 nucleotides read TGTGCCTGGAGGGGGACAGGGTTATACTATGGCTACACCTTC. Translating gives CAWRGTGLYYGYTF.